This TCR beta chain stems from a study of naive and memory T cell subsets. This clonotype was picked up a small number of times. The beta constant-region primer was an equimolar mix of two oligonucleotides covering TRBC1 and TRBC2. TCRdb re-called the UMI-ligation and nested PCR reads with MiXCR, one entry per CDR3 protein. The sample yields over 2,500 distinct CDR3 sequences, approximately 6.8% seen once. Effector memory cells were sorted as CD45RA-CD27-, EMRA cells as CD45RA+CD27-. This clonotype originated in a human donor in good health. Sequenced: effector memory CD8+ T cells from blood. Specified subset: effector memory, CD45RA- CD27-.

The CDR3 loop reads CASSVDGDEQYF. The CDR3 coding sequence is TGTGCCAGCAGCGTAGATGGGGACGAGCAGTACTTC. V is TRBV9 and J is TRBJ2-7; D not resolved. The V end was cut by 0 bases, the J end by 5 bases, with 6 bases between. Germline V gene data show CDR1 as SGDLS and CDR2 as YYNGEE. The CDR3 totals 12 residues.